This entry describes one T cell receptor (beta chain). Its antigen is unknown. Other DNA variants within this sample encode the same CDR3. The data were taken from a study of shared clonotypes between healthy human individuals. Overall study: A few men and two women, aged 18 to 49, were donors.

The protocol was immunoSEQ multiplex PCR, while the TCRdb copy is restricted to in-frame clones and leaves out a portion. The sample has some 980,000 clones; 76% are singletons. Study findings and constraints: Larger richness was generally estimated for naive than memory subsets.

Input material: memory CD4+ T cells sorted from blood. Specified subset: CD45RA-negative fraction. This clonotype was obtained from a man between 18 and 29 years old in good health.

The CDR3 here is CASSPQAGGPSYEQYF. The DNA of the CDR3 is TGTGCCAGCAGCCCTCAAGCGGGAGGGCCGTCCTACGAGCAGTACTTC. V and J are TRBV9 and TRBJ2-7, with 10 positions matching TRBD2. Per germline, CDR1 SGDLS and CDR2 YYNGEE. The CDR3 extends over 16 amino acids. The junction had 8 bases not matched to a gene; V was cut back by 4 bases and J by 1 base.